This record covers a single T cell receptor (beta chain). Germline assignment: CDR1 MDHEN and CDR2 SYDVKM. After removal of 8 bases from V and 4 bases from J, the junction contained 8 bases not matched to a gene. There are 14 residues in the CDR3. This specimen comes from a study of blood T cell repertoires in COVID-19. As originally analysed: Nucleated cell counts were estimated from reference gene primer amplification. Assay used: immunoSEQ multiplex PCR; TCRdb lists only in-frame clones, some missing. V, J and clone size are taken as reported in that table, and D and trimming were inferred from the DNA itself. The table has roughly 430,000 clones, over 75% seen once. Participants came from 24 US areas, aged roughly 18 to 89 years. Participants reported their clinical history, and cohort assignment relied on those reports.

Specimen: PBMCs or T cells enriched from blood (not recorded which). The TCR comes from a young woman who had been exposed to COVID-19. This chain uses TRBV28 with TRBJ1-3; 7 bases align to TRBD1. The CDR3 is CASLLTGTGNTIYF. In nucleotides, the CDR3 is TGTGCCAGCCTATTGACAGGGACCGGAAACACCATATATTTT.